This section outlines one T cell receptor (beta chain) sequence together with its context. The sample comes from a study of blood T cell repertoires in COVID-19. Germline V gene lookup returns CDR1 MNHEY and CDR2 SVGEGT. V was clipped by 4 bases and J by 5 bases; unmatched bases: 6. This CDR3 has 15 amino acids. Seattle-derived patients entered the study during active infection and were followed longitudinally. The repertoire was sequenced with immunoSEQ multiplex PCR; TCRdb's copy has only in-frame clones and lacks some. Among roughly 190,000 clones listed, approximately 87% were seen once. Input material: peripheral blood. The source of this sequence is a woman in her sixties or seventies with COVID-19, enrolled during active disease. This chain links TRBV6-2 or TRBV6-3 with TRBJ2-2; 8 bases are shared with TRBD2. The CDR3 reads CASSLAGRGTGELFF. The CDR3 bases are TGTGCCAGCAGTTTAGCGGGACGTGGTACCGGGGAGCTGTTTTTT.